Each of the 22 T cell receptor beta chains below was sequenced from the same sample in a study of cytomegalovirus exposure and HLA in healthy donors. The PCR made use of 60 Vbeta and 13 Jbeta primers. TCRdb's table, derived via immunoSEQ multiplex PCR, lists solely in-frame clones and lacks some. The sample has roughly 130,000 clones; 80% are singletons. The specimen sequenced was PBMCs. Receptors were obtained from a woman between 35 and 50 years old in good health and CMV-seronegative.

This chain links TRBV5-4 with TRBJ2-2, with TRBD2 matching over 7 bases. The germline CDR1 and CDR2 sequences are SGHNT and YYREEE (reference sequence). CDR3 length equals 15 residues. The J segment lost 5 bases and the V segment lost 2 bases, leaving 6 bases of the junction unmatched. CDR3: CASSFGGGPTGELFF. Here the CDR3 DNA reads TGTGCCAGCAGCTTCGGGGGAGGGCCGACCGGGGAGCTGTTTTTT.

The CDR3 here is CASSQEMGTGTNTEAFF. The DNA of the CDR3 is TGCGCCAGCAGCCAAGAGATGGGGACAGGGACGAACACTGAAGCTTTCTTT. The rearrangement uses TRBV4-1 and TRBJ1-1, with TRBD1 matching over 9 bases. The junction had 6 bases not matched to a gene; V was cut back by 0 bases and J by 1 base. The CDR3 runs to 17 residues. Germline lookup yields CDR1 MGHRA and CDR2 YSYEKL.

About this clone: Relative to the germline gene, one junction end is altered; a read error may explain this. The chain uses TRBV5-1 and TRBJ2-7, with 7 bases that match TRBD1. CDR3 length equals 12 residues. Germline CDR1 and CDR2: SGHRS and YFSETQ. CDR3 in amino acids: CASSYGQVVVNF. The CDR3 region has the DNA TGCGCCAGCAGCTACGGACAGGTTGTCGTTAACTTC.

V gene TRBV9 combines with J gene TRBJ2-5; maybe TRBD2 (5 bases). Germline assignment: CDR1 SGDLS and CDR2 YYNGEE. V lost 0 bases, J lost 1 base, and 10 bases lay in between. The CDR3 runs 15 residues. CDR3 nucleotide sequence: TGTGCCAGCAGCGTAGTGCCGGGAACCCAAGAGACCCAGTACTTC. As protein: CASSVVPGTQETQYF.

The chain uses TRBV27 and TRBJ2-3; possibly TRBD1 for D (5 bases). CDR3 length equals 16 residues. The germline CDR1 and CDR2 sequences are MNHEY and SMNVEV (reference sequence). Trimming shortened V by 3 bases and J by 4 bases, and 17 bases separated the two germline ends. For the CDR3, the DNA is TGTGCCAGCAGTTTTGGGGCTAGTTGGTCCGCAGATACGCAGTATTTT. It encodes CASSFGASWSADTQYF.

With respect to this clone: At one of its ends the junction is not consistent with the germline gene, which may arise from a read error. V and J are TRBV5-4 and TRBJ1-1; D is unclear. Germline assignment: CDR1 SGHNT and CDR2 YYREEE (reference sequence). The CDR3 is 15 residues long. The CDR3 is CSSSLEPTTNTEAFF. CDR3 coding DNA: TGTTCCAGCAGCTTGGAACCGACAACTAACACTGAAGCTTTCTTT.

The V and J genes are TRBV5-4 and TRBJ1-3; D remains unclear. The V and J ends lost 4 bases and 6 bases respectively, with 14 bases between them. Germline assignment: CDR1 SGHNT and CDR2 YYREEE (reference sequence). The CDR3 has 14 amino acids. The CDR3 here is CASSPGGRTNTIYF. DNA of the CDR3: TGTGCCAGCAGCCCGGGCGGGAGGACAAACACCATATATTTT.

As DNA, the CDR3 is TGTGCCAGCAGCGTAGGTCCCGCGGCTAATGAAAAACTGTTTTTT. Translated, it gives CASSVGPAANEKLFF. The genes are TRBV9 and TRBJ1-4; D not certain. Germline CDR1 is SGDLS and CDR2 is YYNGEE. The CDR3 length is 15 residues. V was clipped by 0 bases and J by 3 bases, with 9 bases between them.

The V gene is TRBV28, the J gene TRBJ2-5; 7 bases fit TRBD2. Germline values: CDR1 MDHEN, CDR2 SYDVKM. With 6 bases clipped from V and 5 bases from J, the junction kept 6 bases outside the gene matches. The CDR3 extends over 13 amino acids. The CDR3 reads CASRQTSRETQYF. The DNA of the CDR3 is TGTGCCAGCAGACAGACTAGCAGGGAGACCCAGTACTTC. Looking up the rest from reference TRBV28 and TRBJ2-5 gives the full variable domain: DVKVTQSSRYLVKRTGEKVFLECVQDMDHENMFWYRQDPGLGLRLIYFSYDVKMKEKGDIPEGYSVSREKKERFSLILESASTNQTSMYLCASRQTSRETQYFGPGTRLLVL.

The V call is TRBV29-1, the J call TRBJ2-1; 8 nucleotides match TRBD1. The V segment lost 2 bases and the J segment 3 bases; nucleotides outside the gene matches: 9. The germline V gene has CDR1 SQVTM and CDR2 ANQGSEA. CDR3 length: 16 residues. CDR3 bases: TGCAGCGTTGAAAGTCACGGGACAGGCTTCTACAATGAGCAGTTCTTC. This encodes CSVESHGTGFYNEQFF.

The V gene is TRBV12-5, the J gene TRBJ2-7; D possibly corresponds to TRBD2 (5 bases). Germline V gene data show CDR1 as LGHNT and CDR2 as FRNRAP. Trimming shortened V by 1 base and J by 7 bases, and 5 bases separated the two germline ends. The CDR3 has 11 amino acids. The CDR3, as DNA: TGTGCTAGTGGTTTGGGGAGGGAGCAGTACTTC. Amino acid sequence: CASGLGREQYF. Supplemented by reference TRBV12-5 and TRBJ2-7, the full variable domain reads DARVTQTPRHKVTEMGQEVTMRCQPILGHNTVFWYRQTMMQGLELLAYFRNRAPLDDSGMPKDRFSAEMPDATLATLKIQPSEPRDSAVYFCASGLGREQYFGPGTRLTVT.

A word on this clone: At one boundary the junction diverges from the germline segment, which might be a read error. V is TRBV2 and J is TRBJ1-1; a possible D gene is TRBD1 (5 bases). Germline lookup yields CDR1 SNHLY and CDR2 FYNNEI. The CDR3 totals 12 residues. CDR3 bases: TGTGCCAGCAGTCAGACTCAGTGGGGGGAGATCTTT. Translated: CASSQTQWGEIF.

This chain uses TRBV4-1 with TRBJ2-7, with D perhaps TRBD2 (6 bases). Trimming left V 4 bases short and J 3 bases short, with 16 bases between. The CDR3 contains 15 residues. Per germline, CDR1 MGHRA and CDR2 YSYEKL. The CDR3 loop is CASSPRTGSFYEQYF. Here the CDR3 DNA reads TGCGCCAGCAGCCCACGCACCGGGAGCTTCTACGAGCAGTACTTC.

This clone was recorded only once. This rearrangement joins TRBV2 to TRBJ2-6; TRBD1 aligns across 8 bases. Germline V gives CDR1 SNHLY, CDR2 FYNNEI. The CDR3 extends over 16 amino acids. V shed 8 bases and J 0 bases; nucleotides not matched to a gene: 6. The CDR3, as DNA: TGTGCCAGCTCCGGGACAGGCAGCTCTGGGGCCAACGTCCTGACTTTC. Translated, it gives CASSGTGSSGANVLTF.

The V and J genes are TRBV7-3 and TRBJ2-3; D might be TRBD2 (5 bases). Deletions cut 5 bases from V and 0 bases from J, with 24 bases between. CDR3 length: 19 residues. CDR1 and CDR2 from the germline V gene are SGHTA and FQGTGA. The CDR3: CASSPSGSRGVSSTDTQYF. The CDR3 DNA follows: TGTGCCAGCAGCCCCAGCGGCTCCCGAGGTGTCAGTAGCACAGATACGCAGTATTTT. Supplemented by reference TRBV7-3 and TRBJ2-3, the full variable domain reads GAGVSQTPSNKVTEKGKYVELRCDPISGHTALYWYRQSLGQGPEFLIYFQGTGAADDSGLPNDRFFAVRPEGSVSTLKIQRTERGDSAVYLCASSPSGSRGVSSTDTQYFGPGTRLTVL.

This clone was observed a handful of times. The chain recombines TRBV10-3 with TRBJ1-2; D is unclear. The germline gives CDR1 ENHRY, CDR2 SYGVKD. V lost 0 bases, J lost 4 bases, and 18 bases lay in between. The CDR3 contains 17 residues. Here the CDR3 reads CAISESRAGQTFYGYTF. CDR3 sequence (DNA): TGTGCCATCAGTGAGTCCCGTGCTGGGCAAACCTTCTATGGCTACACCTTC.

This clone was detected only a few times. J is TRBJ1-6 and V is TRBV23-1; 9 nucleotides align to TRBD1. TRBV23-1 is marked as an open reading frame, function uncertain. CDR3 size: 16 residues. V was pared by 2 bases and J by 9 bases, with 8 bases of the junction left unmatched. CDR3 DNA: TGCGCCAGCAGTCAACCGGACAGGGGACGGTGTTCACCCCTCCACTTT. It is translated as CASSQPDRGRCSPLHF.

The V gene is TRBV6-4, the J gene TRBJ2-7; 13 bases agree with TRBD2. V was clipped by 3 bases and J by 3 bases; unmatched bases: 5. CDR1 and CDR2 from the germline V gene are MRHNA and SNTAGT. This CDR3 region has 16 residues. The CDR3 spells CASSDRTSGRDYEQYF. CDR3 DNA: TGTGCCAGCAGTGATAGGACTAGCGGGAGAGACTACGAGCAGTACTTC.

The chain combines TRBV2 with TRBJ2-6, with a tentative D call TRBD1 (6 bases). The CDR3 has 14 residues. CDR1 is SNHLY and CDR2 is FYNNEI in the germline V gene. Deletions cut 8 bases from V and 2 bases from J, with 10 bases between. CDR3 DNA sequence: TGTGCCAGCTACAGGGCCCCTGGGGCCAACGTCCTGACTTTC. It is translated as CASYRAPGANVLTF.

This clone showed up just a few times. The genes are TRBV6-5 and TRBJ1-1; 8 bases line up with TRBD1. V was clipped by 2 bases and J by 5 bases; unmatched bases: 10. Per the germline V gene, CDR1 is MNHEY and CDR2 is SVGAGI. This CDR3 region has 16 residues. This CDR3 is CASSYALQGVGTEAFF. The CDR3 nucleotides are TGTGCCAGCAGTTACGCACTACAGGGGGTAGGGACTGAAGCTTTCTTT.

The J gene is TRBJ2-7, the V gene TRBV4-2, with TRBD1 identical over 7 bases. There are 15 residues in the CDR3. Germline V gene lookup returns CDR1 LGHNA and CDR2 YNFKEQ. Unmatched junction bases numbered 4, after V lost 0 bases and J lost 2 bases. The CDR3 loop is CASSQDNRGAYEQYF. The CDR3 DNA is TGTGCCAGCAGCCAAGATAACAGGGGTGCCTACGAGCAGTACTTC.

This rearrangement joins TRBV13 to TRBJ1-4; D is perhaps TRBD1 (5 bases). Germline values: CDR1 PRHDT, CDR2 FYEKMQ (reference sequence). The germline V and J ends were trimmed by 0 bases and 8 bases, with 13 bases remaining between them. CDR3 length equals 15 residues. The CDR3 nucleotides read TGTGCCAGCAGCTTAGGCCGAGGACAACGAGAAAAACTGTTTTTT. This translates into CASSLGRGQREKLFF. Supplemented by reference TRBV13 and TRBJ1-4, the full variable domain reads AAGVIQSPRHLIKEKRETATLKCYPIPRHDTVYWYQQGPGQDPQFLISFYEKMQSDKGSIPDRFSAQQFSDYHSELNMSSLELGDSALYFCASSLGRGQREKLFFGSGTQLSVL.